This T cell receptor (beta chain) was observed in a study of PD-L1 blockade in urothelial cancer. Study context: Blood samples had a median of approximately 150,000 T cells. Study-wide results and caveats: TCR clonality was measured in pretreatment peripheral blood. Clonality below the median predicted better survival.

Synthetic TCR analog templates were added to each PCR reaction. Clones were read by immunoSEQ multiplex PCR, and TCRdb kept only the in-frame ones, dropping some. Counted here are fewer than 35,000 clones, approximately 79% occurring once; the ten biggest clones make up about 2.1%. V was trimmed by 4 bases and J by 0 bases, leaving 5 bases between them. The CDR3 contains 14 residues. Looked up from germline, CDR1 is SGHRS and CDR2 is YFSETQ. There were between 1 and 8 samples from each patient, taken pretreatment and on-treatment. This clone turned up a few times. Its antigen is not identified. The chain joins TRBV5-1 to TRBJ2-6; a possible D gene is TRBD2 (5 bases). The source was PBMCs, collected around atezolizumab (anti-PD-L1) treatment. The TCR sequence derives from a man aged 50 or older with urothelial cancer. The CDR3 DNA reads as TGCGCCAGCAGCGAGGGCTCTGGGGCCAACGTCCTGACTTTC. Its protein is CASSEGSGANVLTF.